A selection of T cell receptor beta chains follows, all from one sample in a study of T cell changes during pregnancy in multiple sclerosis. Measured with immunoSEQ multiplex PCR; TCRdb has only the in-frame clones, and not every one. The profile covers some 21,000 clones, with approximately 90% appearing a single time and 0.68% taken by the ten largest. Sequences were derived from CD4+ T cells from peripheral blood mononuclear cells, sampled in the third trimester of pregnancy. The source is a female donor with multiple sclerosis, enrolled in a pregnancy study. Both conserved end residues are trimmed from each CDR3. The order of the fields is CDR3 length, V gene, CDR3 protein.

>12|TRBV6-5
AIRERDRSTEAF
>16|TRBV4-3
ASSQEGLAGGHPDTQY
>13|TRBV5-1
ASSLGTDYKETQY
>15|TRBV15
ATSRGVYGGGSNEQF
>13|TRBV18
ASSPPTGGSYEQY
>12|TRBV7-2
ASAQGGSKDTQY
>12|TRBV5-1
ASSPNPAGETQY
>13|TRBV28
ASRGTDATNEKLF
>12|TRBV18
ASSPRGGLDTQY
>12|TRBV7-9
ASSLREGSYGYT
>14|TRBV5-4
ASSPRGGGTNEKLF
>13|TRBV25-1
ASSDRDRGSSPLH
>10|TRBV30
AWSHGGETQY
>21|TRBV13
ASRQYVRPGPGQGANFGSPLH
>14|TRBV5-4
ASSLWRGDYTDTQY
>13|TRBV6-1
ASWGIRTGVYEQY
>11|TRBV2
ASKGGRNQPQH
>12|TRBV6-5
ASSYSDRRETQY
>12|TRBV5-1
ASSLAPTSYEQY
>9|TRBV20-1
SARGATEAF
>12|TRBV7-6
ASSSTGGEQPQH
>12|TRBV9
ASSPRGNTYEQY
>11|TRBV5-4
ASSLVRQETQY
>11|TRBV19
ASSIFLRDTQY
>10|TRBV29-1
SVEVQPYEQY
>12|TRBV9
ASSVGDSYNEQF
>13|TRBV9
ASSIGRGSYNEQF
>13|TRBV7-9
ASSSGTGELNGYT
>15|TRBV1
TSSQEDDGRDNQPQH
>14|TRBV6-5
ASSYWAGGDYAPLH
>11|TRBV18
ASSPRDRDGYT
>12|TRBV5-4
ASSLVTYSYEQY
>12|TRBV6-5
ASSRGEPGGEQY
>11|TRBV5-1
ASSSGPGLEQF
>12|TRBV28
ASSIPHRRGVAF
>14|TRBV14
ASSPQAFANTGELF
>14|TRBV10-3
AISSVPRGTDYGYT
>14|TRBV5-4
ASSFPRQGGQETQY
>14|TRBV5-1
ASSPDRAALLETQY
>12|TRBV6-5
ASSSDRAASPLH
>13|TRBV7-6
ASSFGRGGDEKLF
>11|TRBV18
ASSGTELNIQY
>12|TRBV19
ASKPTGGMRGYT
>16|TRBV4-1
ASSATMLNRGGAVTRF
>12|TRBV15
ATSRRVSRNTIY
>13|TRBV15
ATSRDRQVNQPQH
>11|TRBV29-1
SVRSTGNTEAF
>13|TRBV4-2
ASSQDPSNQETQY
>13|TRBV5-6
ASSFTGRGQETQY
>12|TRBV10-3
AISSRQGTDTQY
>9|TRBV29-1
STRTATEAF
>13|TRBV30
AWSPGGASTDTQY
>15|TRBV5-1
ASSATDRASSYNEQF
>10|TRBV10-3
AIRGGGYEQY
>12|TRBV27
ASSIWGSNQPQH
>14|TRBV7-2
ASSLLAGAVYNEQF
>12|TRBV30
AWSGGGRFTEAF
>14|TRBV19
ASMETEVNSNQPQH